This T cell receptor beta chain was observed in a study of T cells after yellow fever vaccination. Study-level background: Fractions with few cells were prepared using SMART-Seq v4 Ultra Low Input.

To note about this clonotype: Antigen specificity is unknown.

Between the trimmed V and J ends, which lost 3 bases and 9 bases, there was a span of 18 bases. Germline CDR1 is SGHTA and CDR2 is FQGTGA. This CDR3 region has 15 residues. TCRdb re-called the 5' RACE reads with MiXCR, one entry per CDR3 protein. This table holds about 400,000 distinct CDR3 sequences, roughly 10% found once. Findings and caveats of the study: There was a small share of clonotypes that showed up in both the CD4 and CD8 compartments. Highly abundant clonotypes carried over from the bulk population could end up in FACS-sorted repertoires as contaminants.

The specimen was PBMCs, collected on the day of the first yellow fever vaccination. The TCR originated in a man younger than 35 who received the YFV17D yellow fever vaccine. This sequence joins TRBV7-3 and TRBJ2-1; tentatively, D is TRBD1 or TRBD2 (5 bases each). CDR3 DNA sequence: TGTGCCAGCAGCTTTGGGAACAGGAATCGGGGTGAGCAGTTCTTC. Translating it yields CASSFGNRNRGEQFF.